The rows below give T cell receptor beta chains drawn from one sample of a study of T cells in Graves' hyperthyroidism and ophthalmopathy. From the multiplex PCR reads, TCRdb called clonotypes with MiXCR, one entry per CDR3 protein. The sample carries about 210,000 distinct CDR3 sequences, roughly a sixth recorded once. Sequenced material: blood. These receptors came from a man aged 45-60 years with Graves' hyperthyroidism. CDR3s include the opening cysteine and the closing phenylalanine or tryptophan. A D gene is named only where the DNA matches it firmly. Not all rows give a size; the values are once, few, many and, for expanded clones, a class.

clone_size j_call v_call d_call cdr3_aa cdr3_nt
- TRBJ2-2 TRBV14 TRBD2 CASSHPSTSTWESTGELFF TGTGCCAGCAGCCACCCATCGACTAGCACCTGGGAATCCACCGGGGAGCTGTTTTTT
many TRBJ1-1 TRBV7-9 - CASSLHQSRNTEAFF TGTGCCAGCAGCTTACATCAGAGTCGGAACACTGAAGCTTTCTTT
many TRBJ2-3 TRBV29-1 - CSAKWGWTVTDTQYF TGCAGCGCGAAATGGGGTTGGACTGTCACAGATACGCAGTATTTT
- TRBJ2-7 TRBV13 TRBD2 CASSVERLAGGVRFYEQYF TGTGCCAGCAGCGTTGAACGGCTAGCGGGAGGCGTAAGGTTCTACGAGCAGTACTTC
few TRBJ2-2 TRBV4-1 TRBD2 CASSPAGRLAGGTGELFF TGCGCCAGCAGCCCAGCGGGGAGACTAGCGGGAGGCACCGGGGAGCTGTTTTTT
- TRBJ2-1 TRBV19 - CASKYGSGTSYNEQFF TGTGCCAGTAAATACGGGAGCGGTACTTCCTACAATGAGCAGTTCTTC
many TRBJ2-5 TRBV2 TRBD2 CASSDGRAPETQYF TGTGCCAGCAGTGATGGGAGGGCCCCAGAGACCCAGTACTTC
- TRBJ2-7 TRBV28 TRBD2 CVSRLPSGRSKQYF TGTGTCAGCAGGTTGCCTAGCGGGAGATCTAAGCAGTACTTC
- TRBJ2-7 TRBV11-3 - CASSLVFYRDLKYEQYF TGTGCCAGCAGCTTAGTATTTTACCGGGACTTAAAGTACGAGCAGTACTTC
- TRBJ2-5 TRBV20-1 TRBD2 CSAPGLAETQYF TGCAGTGCTCCGGGACTAGCCGAGACCCAGTACTTC
once TRBJ1-1 TRBV19 - CASSEKRNTEAFF TGTGCCAGTAGTGAGAAAAGGAACACTGAAGCTTTCTTT
many TRBJ2-1 TRBV28 TRBD1 CASSPDREVSHNEQFF TGTGCCAGCAGTCCTGACAGGGAAGTCTCTCACAATGAGCAGTTCTTC
many TRBJ2-3 TRBV30 - CAWSVILAGDTQYF TGTGCCTGGAGTGTAATCCTAGCTGGAGATACGCAGTATTTT
many TRBJ2-3 TRBV12-3/TRBV12-4 - CASSLNADTQYF TGTGCCAGCAGTTTGAATGCAGATACGCAGTATTTT
- TRBJ2-7 TRBV3-1 TRBD2 CATKTSGRYEQYF TGTGCCACCAAGACTAGCGGGAGGTACGAGCAGTACTTC
- TRBJ1-1 TRBV6-1 - CASSEGQALNTEAFF TGTGCCAGCAGTGAAGGGCAGGCCTTGAACACTGAAGCTTTCTTT
few TRBJ2-4 TRBV20-1 - CSASDPRAKNIQYF TGCAGTGCTAGTGACCCCCGGGCCAAAAACATTCAGTACTTC
- TRBJ2-7 TRBV5-1 - CASSPLRSYEQYF TGCGCCAGCAGCCCCCTAAGAAGCTACGAGCAGTACTTC
- TRBJ2-7 TRBV11-2 - CASSSLRDKSYEQYF TGTGCCAGCAGCTCCCTCCGGGACAAATCCTACGAGCAGTACTTC
many TRBJ2-7 TRBV27 TRBD1 CASSPRVIGGDLLSGHEQYF TGTGCCAGCAGTCCCAGGGTAATAGGGGGCGATTTACTTTCCGGGCACGAGCAGTACTTC
many TRBJ2-7 TRBV11-3 TRBD2 CASSSGTSGSYEQYF TGTGCCAGCAGTTCCGGGACTAGCGGGTCCTACGAGCAGTACTTC
many TRBJ2-2 TRBV11-2 - CASSLEGGELFF TGTGCCAGCAGCTTAGAGGGCGGGGAGCTGTTTTTT
- TRBJ1-2 TRBV6-1 TRBD1 CASTVGTGVYGYTF TGTGCCTCCACCGTCGGGACAGGGGTCTATGGCTACACCTTC
- TRBJ1-2 TRBV20-1 - CSARDAVNYGYTF TGCAGTGCTAGAGATGCAGTGAACTATGGCTACACCTTC
- TRBJ2-1 TRBV20-1 - CSASGGVLNNEQFF TGCAGTGCTAGCGGGGGAGTCCTTAACAATGAGCAGTTCTTC
- TRBJ1-3 TRBV28 - CASSRGHTSGNTIYF TGTGCCAGCAGCCGGGGACACACTTCTGGAAACACCATATATTTT
- TRBJ2-1 TRBV7-9 TRBD2 CAAETSGNNEQFF TGTGCGGCGGAAACTAGCGGAAACAATGAGCAGTTCTTC